This section outlines one TCR beta chain sequence together with its context. The sample is drawn from a study of blood T cell repertoires in COVID-19. Study context: T cells, B-cell-depleted T cells, or PBMCs supplied cDNA or gDNA.

This table comes from immunoSEQ multiplex PCR, and its TCRdb copy is limited to in-frame clones, with some not included. The table shows hundreds of thousands of clones, with 85% occurring only once. V lost 8 bases and J 5 bases, leaving 15 bases between the germline ends. Germline V gives CDR1 MNHEY, CDR2 SVGAGI. This CDR3 is built from 13 residues. Sequencing input: peripheral blood. This chain connects TRBV6-5 to TRBJ2-5; possibly TRBD1 for D (5 bases). The clonotype originates from a man between 45 and 60 years old with active or convalescent COVID-19. The CDR3 bases are TGTGCCAGCCTTGGGGCAGGGCTGGAGACCCAGTACTTC. This encodes CASLGAGLETQYF.